This TCR beta chain was identified in a study of human T cells and chemical hapten exposure (dated by TCRdb to about 2021). For the study in its entirety: For sensitization, 2% DPC in acetone was applied to a roughly 2 cm by roughly 2 cm area of upper inner arm skin. Under 30 alopecia patients gave blood for TCR sequencing at one to four time points (pre-sensitization, 2, 6 and 24 weeks). Libraries were pooled for sequencing, and per-sample TCR yields varied mainly because of small differences in library volumes within the pool. Throughout the roughly 23-week study period, patients were also given weekly therapeutic DPC doses on the scalp. Patch tests used Finn chambers with 0.01% DPC on the upper back, scored after 6 days by International Contact Dermatitis Research Group standards. Peripheral blood TCR repertoire changes were tracked in vivo in alopecia patients during primary and secondary sensitization to the hapten diphenylcyclopropenone (DPC). The mostly female patient cohort included alopecia areata with under or over 50% scalp involvement, alopecia totalis and alopecia universalis. Patient blood was sampled pre-sensitization (week 0) and at 2, 6 and about 24 weeks after DPC sensitization. On the study overall, not on this receptor specifically: Because all patients had alopecia, a presumed autoimmune disease, the immune response of the patients might differ from that of healthy individuals. Repeated subsampling changed both the strength of the expansion versus patch-test correlation and the threshold at which that correlation became significant. DPC sensitization did not change the number of TCRs with a frequency above 1 in 1000, and there was no evidence of changes in global repertoire structure. Patch test score correlated positively with the number of PT1 expanded TCRs, reaching significance at thresholds 8, 16 and 32 but not at 4. Significantly more large CDR3 similarity clusters were formed by expanded TCRs than by pre-sensitization or healthy control sets, consistent with antigen-driven responses.

Including cysteine and phenylalanine, the CDR3 has 16 amino acids. This entry keeps only the CDR3 DNA: 48 bases, framed from base 1. From the germline V gene, CDR1 is MNHEY and CDR2 is SVGEGT. Trimming leaves V shorter by 6 bases and J shorter by 2 bases, with the junction holding 8 bases beyond the gene matches. The library was produced with RACE. Sequencing took place on a NextSeq 500. During library preparation, unique molecular identifiers were attached to individual cDNA molecules so that TCRs could be counted in a quantitative, reproducible way. Both TCR alpha and TCR beta chains were sequenced from each blood RNA sample. In the authors' own workflow: A median of around 100,000 TCRs per sample was observed, with a range of about 23,224 to 690,600. The Decombinator software suite was used to annotate V, J and CDR3 in the TCR reads. For PS versus PT1 abundance plots, all samples were subsampled to the same number of TCRs (28,000). Expanded TCRs were defined as absent before sensitization and observed at least eight times at the 2-week time point. TCRdb reran the public reads through fastp at Q25 and MiXCR, keeping productive beta chains. For every CDR3 protein sequence, its rows merge into one entry that carries the most common genes and DNA. The V and J calls and clone size come from TCRdb's table, not from the authors' own analysis. In this sample the table shows 240,000 or so distinct CDR3 sequences, 7% to 10% of which occur a single time. The ten largest clones take up about 2.1% of the sample.

There are a few counts of this clonotype. Its antigen is unknown. No clone much larger than this one lies a single base away; base qualities are absent. The time point label of this sample denotes: pre-sensitization, week 0. This specimen's treatment or condition label, per the study, means: therapeutic diphenylcyclopropenone sensitization with weekly scalp DPC. At each patch-test visit, blood was drawn before the patch test was applied. Patients were eligible if aged 18 to 70, diagnosed with alopecia and judged suitable for DPC therapy, and pregnant patients were excluded. Total RNA was isolated from unfractionated whole blood collected in Tempus Blood RNA tubes.

The V and J genes are TRBV6-2 or TRBV6-3 and TRBJ2-1, with TRBD2 identical over 9 junction bases. The receptor was isolated from a woman aged 40 to 49 with alopecia areata. Some clones in this sample may be carry-over from other donors' samples. The material sequenced was whole blood, taken in connection with sensitization to the hapten diphenylcyclopropenone (DPC). The DNA sequence reads TGTGCCAGCAGCCCCCTAGCGGGACGCCCCTACAATGAGCAGTTCTTC. Its translation reads: CASSPLAGRPYNEQFF.